This is a list of T cell receptor beta chains from one sample in a study of blood T cell repertoires in COVID-19. The repertoire was sequenced with immunoSEQ multiplex PCR; TCRdb's copy has only in-frame clones and lacks some. The sample shows about 280,000 clones, around 85% of them seen only once. Sequenced material: PBMCs or T cells enriched from blood (not recorded which). All receptors derive from a woman aged 40 to 50 who had recovered from COVID-19. Both conserved end residues are part of each CDR3. D genes are given only for firm matches. For some rows the clone size is stated as once, few or many, or as a class when expanded; others skip it.

NA | TRBJ2-2 | NA | TRBV6-5 | TGTGCCAGCAGTTACGCAACGAGCGGCACCGGGGAGCTGTTTTTT | CASSYATSGTGELFF
NA | TRBJ2-2 | NA | TRBV5-4 | TGTGCCAGCAGCTTGGCGCAGCAAGGGGGTGACACCGGGGAGCTGTTTTTT | CASSLAQQGGDTGELFF
NA | TRBJ1-1 | TRBD1 | TRBV18 | TGTGCCAGCTCACGGGGACAGGTTGGGCCTCGCGAAGCTTTCTTT | CASSRGQVGPREAFF
NA | TRBJ2-2 | NA | TRBV11-3 | TGTGCCAGCAGCTTATCTGGTTGGGGCACTCCGAACACCGGGGAGCTGTTTTTT | CASSLSGWGTPNTGELFF
NA | TRBJ2-1 | NA | TRBV28 | TGTGCCAGCAGCTCTGCGGGACTCTCCTACAATGAGCAGTTCTTC | CASSSAGLSYNEQFF
once | TRBJ1-2 | TRBD1 | TRBV28 | TGTGCCAGCACCCCCGGAGGGGCAGGGGGCGACTATGGCTACACCTTC | CASTPGGAGGDYGYTF
NA | TRBJ2-1 | TRBD2 | TRBV2 | TGTGCCAGCATTGGACTAGCGGGGCGCAATGAGCAGTTCTTC | CASIGLAGRNEQFF
NA | TRBJ2-2 | NA | TRBV11-3 | TGTGCCAGCAGCTTACACCTCCCGAAAGGGAGGGGGGACAACACCGGGGAGCTGTTTTTT | CASSLHLPKGRGDNTGELFF
NA | TRBJ2-3 | TRBD1 | TRBV5-1 | TGCGCCAGCAGGTCCGGACAGGGGGGCACAGATACGCAGTATTTT | CASRSGQGGTDTQYF
NA | TRBJ1-3 | NA | TRBV18 | TGTGCCAGCAATCTGGGGCTAAACTCTGGAAACACCATATATTTT | CASNLGLNSGNTIYF
NA | TRBJ2-1 | NA | TRBV24-1 | TGTGCCACCAGTGATTTTAAGCAACTAAGCTCCTACAATGAGCAGTTCTTC | CATSDFKQLSSYNEQFF
NA | TRBJ2-7 | TRBD1 | TRBV6-6 | TGTGCCAGCAGCTGGGACAGGGACTCCTACGAGCAGTACTTC | CASSWDRDSYEQYF
NA | TRBJ2-1 | NA | TRBV11-3 | TGTGCCAGCAGCCCCGGGACTCCTTTGAGCTCCTACAATGAGCAGTTCTTC | CASSPGTPLSSYNEQFF
NA | TRBJ1-2 | TRBD1 | TRBV14 | TGTGCCAGCAGCCCACCGGGACAGGGGGGCTATGGCTACACCTTC | CASSPPGQGGYGYTF
NA | TRBJ1-5 | NA | TRBV2 | TGTGCCAGCAGTGAGGGTCACGGGAGCAATCAGCCCCAGCATTTT | CASSEGHGSNQPQHF
NA | TRBJ2-2 | TRBD1 | TRBV10-3 | TGTGCCATCAGGACGGGACAGGGGACCACCGGGGAGCTGTTTTTT | CAIRTGQGTTGELFF